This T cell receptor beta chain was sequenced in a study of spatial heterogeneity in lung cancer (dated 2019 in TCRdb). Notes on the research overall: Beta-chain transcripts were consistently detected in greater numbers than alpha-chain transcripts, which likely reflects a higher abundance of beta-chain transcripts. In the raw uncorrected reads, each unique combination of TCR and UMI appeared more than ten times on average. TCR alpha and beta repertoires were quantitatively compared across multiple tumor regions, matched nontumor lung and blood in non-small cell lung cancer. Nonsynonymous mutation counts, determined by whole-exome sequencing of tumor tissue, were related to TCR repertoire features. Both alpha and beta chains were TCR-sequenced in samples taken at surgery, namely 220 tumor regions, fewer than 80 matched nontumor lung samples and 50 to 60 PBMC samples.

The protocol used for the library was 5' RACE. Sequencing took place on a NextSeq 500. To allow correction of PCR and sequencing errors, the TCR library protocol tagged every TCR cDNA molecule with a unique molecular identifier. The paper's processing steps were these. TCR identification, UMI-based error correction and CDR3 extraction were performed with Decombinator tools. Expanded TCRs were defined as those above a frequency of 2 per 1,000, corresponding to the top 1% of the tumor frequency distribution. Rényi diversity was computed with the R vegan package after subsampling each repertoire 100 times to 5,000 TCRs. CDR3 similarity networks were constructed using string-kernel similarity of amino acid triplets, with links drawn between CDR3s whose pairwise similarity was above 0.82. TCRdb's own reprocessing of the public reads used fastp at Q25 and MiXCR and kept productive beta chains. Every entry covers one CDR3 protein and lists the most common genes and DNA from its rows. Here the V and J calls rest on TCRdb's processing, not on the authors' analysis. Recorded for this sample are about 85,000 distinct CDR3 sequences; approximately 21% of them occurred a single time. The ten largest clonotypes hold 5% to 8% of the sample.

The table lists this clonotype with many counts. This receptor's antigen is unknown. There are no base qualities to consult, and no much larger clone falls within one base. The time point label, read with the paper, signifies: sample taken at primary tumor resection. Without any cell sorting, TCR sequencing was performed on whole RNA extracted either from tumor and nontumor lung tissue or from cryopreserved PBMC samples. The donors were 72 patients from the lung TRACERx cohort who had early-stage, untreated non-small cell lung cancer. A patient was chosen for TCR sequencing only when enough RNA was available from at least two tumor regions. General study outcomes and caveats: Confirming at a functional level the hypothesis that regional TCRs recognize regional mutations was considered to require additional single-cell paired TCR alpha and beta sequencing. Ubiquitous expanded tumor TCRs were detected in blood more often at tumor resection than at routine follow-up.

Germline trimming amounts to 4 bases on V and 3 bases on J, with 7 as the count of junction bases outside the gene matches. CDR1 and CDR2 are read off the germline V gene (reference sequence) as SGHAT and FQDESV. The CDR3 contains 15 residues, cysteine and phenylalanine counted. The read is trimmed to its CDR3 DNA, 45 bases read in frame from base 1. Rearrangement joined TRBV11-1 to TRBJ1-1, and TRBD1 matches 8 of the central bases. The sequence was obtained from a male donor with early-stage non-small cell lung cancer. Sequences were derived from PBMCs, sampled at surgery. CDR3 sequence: CASSSAVRGHTEAFF. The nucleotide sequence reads TGTGCCAGCAGCTCGGCGGTCAGGGGGCACACTGAAGCTTTCTTT.